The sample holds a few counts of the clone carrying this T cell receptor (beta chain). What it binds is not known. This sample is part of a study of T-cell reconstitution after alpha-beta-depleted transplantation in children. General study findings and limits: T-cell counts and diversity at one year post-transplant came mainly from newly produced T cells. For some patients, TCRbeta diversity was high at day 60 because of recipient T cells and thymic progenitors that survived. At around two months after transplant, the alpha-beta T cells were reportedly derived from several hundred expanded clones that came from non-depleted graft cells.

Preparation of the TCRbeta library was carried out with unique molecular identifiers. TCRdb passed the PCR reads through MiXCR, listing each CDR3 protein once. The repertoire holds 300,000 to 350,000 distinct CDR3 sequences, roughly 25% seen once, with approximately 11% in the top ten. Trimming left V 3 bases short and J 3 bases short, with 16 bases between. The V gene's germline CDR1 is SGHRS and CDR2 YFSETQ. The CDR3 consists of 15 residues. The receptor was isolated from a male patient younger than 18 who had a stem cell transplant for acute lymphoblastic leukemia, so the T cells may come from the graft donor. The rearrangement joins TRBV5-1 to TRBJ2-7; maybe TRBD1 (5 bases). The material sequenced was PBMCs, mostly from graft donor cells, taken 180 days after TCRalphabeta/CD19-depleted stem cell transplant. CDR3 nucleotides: TGCGCCAGCAGCTCAATTTCAGGGTCAGACTACGAGCAGTACTTC. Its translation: CASSSISGSDYEQYF.